The following is a T cell receptor beta chain sequence with its context. The data originate from a study of T cell changes during pregnancy in multiple sclerosis. The assay was immunoSEQ multiplex PCR, and TCRdb's table has in-frame clones only and misses some. This sample has roughly 120,000 clones, with under 95% found just once. This CDR3 has 15 residues. Germline CDR1 and CDR2: SGHNT and YENEEA. Trimming at V came to 5 bases and at J to 4 bases, leaving 7 bases not matched to a gene. The sample consisted of peripheral blood, taken before pregnancy. This chain uses TRBV11-3 with TRBJ2-2; TRBD1 agrees at 7 bases. The TCR sequence derives from a female donor with multiple sclerosis, enrolled in a pregnancy study. The DNA for the CDR3 is TGTGCCAGCAGCCCAGGGACAGCCCGCACCGGGGAGCTGTTTTTT. Its translation is CASSPGTARTGELFF.